These 7 T cell receptor beta chains were all obtained from the same sample, sequenced in a study of T cell responses to AZD1222 COVID-19 vaccine. Measured with immunoSEQ multiplex PCR; TCRdb has only the in-frame clones, and not every one. This sample has tens of thousands of clones; roughly four fifths occur once, and the top ten carry roughly 27%. Here the sequenced sample was peripheral blood, taken 28 days after the second AZD1222 dose. All receptors derive from an adult who received the AZD1222 COVID-19 vaccine.

The rearrangement links TRBV18 to TRBJ2-7, with 7 bases matching TRBD1. CDR3 size: 13 residues. The V segment lost 3 bases and the J segment 3 bases; nucleotides outside the gene matches: 2. CDR1 is KGHSH, CDR2 LQKENI, per germline. As DNA, the CDR3 is TGTGCCAGCTCACCGGGACAGCGCTACGAGCAGTACTTC. Protein product: CASSPGQRYEQYF.

This rearrangement joins TRBV30 to TRBJ2-3, with 7 bases lining up with TRBD1. The CDR3 loop spans 16 amino acids. In germline, CDR1 is GTSNPN, CDR2 SVGIG (reference sequence). Here the CDR3 DNA reads TGTGCTTTTACCCCCCCGGGACAGATTAGCACAGATACGCAGTATTTT. Protein: CAFTPPGQISTDTQYF.

V usage is TRBV7-9 and J usage is TRBJ1-2; 10 positions match TRBD1. Looked up from germline, CDR1 is SEHNR and CDR2 is FQNEAQ (reference sequence). Germline trimming cut 5 bases from V and 5 bases from J; bases unmatched to any gene: 5. The CDR3 totals 14 residues. DNA of the CDR3: TGTGCCAGCAGCGCCGGGACAGGGGTATATGGCTACACCTTC. It encodes CASSAGTGVYGYTF. Based on the CDR3 plus reference TRBV7-9 and TRBJ1-2, the full variable domain is DTGVSQNPRHKITKRGQNVTFRCDPISEHNRLYWYRQTLGQGPEFLTYFQNEAQLEKSRLLSDRFSAERPKGSFSTLEIQRTEQGDSAMYLCASSAGTGVYGYTFGSGTRLTVV.

The CDR3 bases are TGTGCCAGCAGCTTAGGTTGGGAAATTGCAACTAATGAAAAACTGTTTTTT. Amino acids: CASSLGWEIATNEKLFF. The chain employs TRBV7-9 and TRBJ1-4; D gene unclear. V dropped 1 base and J dropped 0 bases, with 12 bases sitting between them. The CDR3 sequence is 17 residues long. The germline V gene encodes CDR1 SEHNR and CDR2 FQNEAQ (reference sequence).

This sequence joins TRBV11-2 and TRBJ2-5; D uncertain. Trimming removed 5 bases at V and 6 bases at J, with 7 bases between. The CDR3 consists of 11 residues. Germline V CDR1 and CDR2: SGHAT, FQNNGV. The CDR3 region has the DNA TGTGCCAGCAGCCCAAGTCAGACCCAGTACTTC. Its translation: CASSPSQTQYF.

This clone was detected only once. The gene calls are TRBV2 and TRBJ1-4; D gene unclear. Germline CDR1 reads SNHLY; CDR2 reads FYNNEI. With 5 bases removed from V and 7 bases from J, the gap between germline ends came to 17 bases. The CDR3 contains 15 residues. CDR3 in amino acids: CASSKDLLGGEKLFF. DNA of the CDR3: TGTGCCAGCAGTAAGGACCTCCTTGGAGGTGAAAAACTGTTTTTT.

V usage is TRBV27 and J usage is TRBJ1-6; 10 bases match TRBD1. The CDR3 length is 13 residues. The junction had 1 base not matched to a gene; V was cut back by 8 bases and J by 6 bases. The germline CDR1 and CDR2 sequences are MNHEY and SMNVEV (reference sequence). The CDR3 here is CASRDRGNSPLHF. The CDR3 DNA follows: TGTGCCAGCCGGGACAGGGGTAATTCACCCCTCCACTTT.